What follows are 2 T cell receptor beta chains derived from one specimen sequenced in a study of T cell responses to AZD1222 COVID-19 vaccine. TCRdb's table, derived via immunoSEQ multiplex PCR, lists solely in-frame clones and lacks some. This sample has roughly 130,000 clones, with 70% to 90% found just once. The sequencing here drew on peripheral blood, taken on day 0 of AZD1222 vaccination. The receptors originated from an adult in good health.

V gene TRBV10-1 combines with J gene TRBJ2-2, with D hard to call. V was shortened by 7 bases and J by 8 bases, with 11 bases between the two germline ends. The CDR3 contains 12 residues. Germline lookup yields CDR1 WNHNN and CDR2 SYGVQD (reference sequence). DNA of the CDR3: TGCGCCAGCAATGGGCGTAGAGGGGAGCTGTTTTTT. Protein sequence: CASNGRRGELFF.

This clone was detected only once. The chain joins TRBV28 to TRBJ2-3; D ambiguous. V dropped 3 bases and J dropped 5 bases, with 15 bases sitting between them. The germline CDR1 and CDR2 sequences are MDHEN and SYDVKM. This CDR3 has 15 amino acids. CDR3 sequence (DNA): TGTGCCAGCAGTTTTTTGGGTAATGTCATAGATACGCAGTATTTT. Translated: CASSFLGNVIDTQYF.